This TCR beta chain was sequenced in a study of shared clonotypes between healthy human individuals. V was shortened by 5 bases and J by 1 base, with 11 bases between the two germline ends. CDR3 length: 14 residues. In germline, CDR1 is MDHEN, CDR2 SYDVKM. The protocol was immunoSEQ multiplex PCR, while the TCRdb copy is restricted to in-frame clones and leaves out a portion. The table records about 600,000 clones, about 97% of them present only once. The receptor was derived from a woman in her 30s in good health. Source material: naive CD4+ T cells sorted from blood. The subset here: CD45RA+ positively selected. The chain links TRBV28 to TRBJ1-1; a possible D gene is TRBD1 (5 bases). The CDR3 loop reads CASSLTVRNTEAFF. The CDR3 nucleotides read TGTGCCAGCAGTCTGACAGTTAGGAACACTGAAGCTTTCTTT. The entire variable domain, with the rest obtained from reference TRBV28 and TRBJ1-1, is as follows: DVKVTQSSRYLVKRTGEKVFLECVQDMDHENMFWYRQDPGLGLRLIYFSYDVKMKEKGDIPEGYSVSREKKERFSLILESASTNQTSMYLCASSLTVRNTEAFFGQGTRLTVV.